This is a list of T cell receptor beta chains from one sample in a study of vaccination effects on CD4 cells after COVID-19. Generated by immunoSEQ multiplex PCR, the TCRdb table keeps only in-frame clones and is missing some. The data contain tens of thousands of clones, 55% to 75% of them singletons. Their specific antigens are unknown. The source material was CD4+ T cells from PBMCs cultured with SARS-CoV-2 spike peptides, sampled before COVID-19 vaccination. These receptors all stem from a human donor who received a COVID-19 vaccine. The CDR3 runs from the conserved cysteine through the conserved F or W. Each record gives: J gene, clone size, V gene, CDR3 protein. For some rows the clone size is stated as once, few or many, or as a class when expanded; others skip it.

j_gene: TRBJ2-7
abundance: -
v_gene: TRBV18
CDR3aa: CASSPPGLAAYEQYF

j_gene: TRBJ1-2
abundance: -
v_gene: TRBV6-9
CDR3aa: CASGEGENYGYTF

j_gene: TRBJ2-7
abundance: -
v_gene: TRBV5-5
CDR3aa: CASSPGDRGYEQYF

j_gene: TRBJ1-5
abundance: -
v_gene: TRBV29-1
CDR3aa: CSVQISGSQAGNQPQHF

j_gene: TRBJ1-1
abundance: -
v_gene: TRBV4-1
CDR3aa: CASSQDIGQINTEAFF

j_gene: TRBJ1-2
abundance: -
v_gene: TRBV4-3
CDR3aa: CASSQVPRQANYGYTF

j_gene: TRBJ1-5
abundance: -
v_gene: TRBV7-8
CDR3aa: CASSLTGSQPQHF

j_gene: TRBJ1-2
abundance: few
v_gene: TRBV6-6
CDR3aa: CASSYSGRYYGYTF

j_gene: TRBJ1-2
abundance: -
v_gene: TRBV10-3
CDR3aa: CAISESGAGLYGYTF

j_gene: TRBJ2-7
abundance: -
v_gene: TRBV7-3
CDR3aa: CASSLTGTGAEQYF

j_gene: TRBJ1-2
abundance: few
v_gene: TRBV11-1
CDR3aa: CASSPRVSPLYGYTF

j_gene: TRBJ1-1
abundance: -
v_gene: TRBV5-6
CDR3aa: CASSFGTGAYTEAFF

j_gene: TRBJ2-3
abundance: -
v_gene: TRBV30
CDR3aa: CAWSKFSEDTQYF

j_gene: TRBJ2-3
abundance: -
v_gene: TRBV2
CDR3aa: CASSEGDRGTDTQYF

j_gene: TRBJ2-7
abundance: -
v_gene: TRBV28
CDR3aa: CASSPGQAKQYF

j_gene: TRBJ2-2
abundance: few
v_gene: TRBV19
CDR3aa: CASRSDRNTGELFF

j_gene: TRBJ2-7
abundance: -
v_gene: TRBV28
CDR3aa: CASRRRGAYYEQYF

j_gene: TRBJ2-7
abundance: -
v_gene: TRBV7-2
CDR3aa: CASSLKTGPGEQYF

j_gene: TRBJ2-1
abundance: once
v_gene: TRBV2
CDR3aa: CASSPLAGGNLYNEQFF

j_gene: TRBJ2-7
abundance: -
v_gene: TRBV6-6
CDR3aa: CASSSGQGAVYEQYF

j_gene: TRBJ2-1
abundance: -
v_gene: TRBV4-1
CDR3aa: CASSQSGLAGGKNEQFF

j_gene: TRBJ2-7
abundance: -
v_gene: TRBV29-1
CDR3aa: CSVNRGPNEQYF

j_gene: TRBJ2-5
abundance: -
v_gene: TRBV19
CDR3aa: CATRTSGGPNRRQETQYF

j_gene: TRBJ2-2
abundance: few
v_gene: TRBV7-2
CDR3aa: CASRPSGGVNTGELFF

j_gene: TRBJ2-2
abundance: -
v_gene: TRBV11-3
CDR3aa: CASTVGGGELFF

j_gene: TRBJ1-1
abundance: -
v_gene: TRBV6-6
CDR3aa: CASTRRTDVRNTEAFF

j_gene: TRBJ1-2
abundance: -
v_gene: TRBV5-1
CDR3aa: CASSLSGTSMGGYTF

j_gene: TRBJ1-5
abundance: few
v_gene: TRBV20-1
CDR3aa: CSASSGDANQPQHF

j_gene: TRBJ1-2
abundance: -
v_gene: TRBV4-1
CDR3aa: CASSQDQGVNGYTF

j_gene: TRBJ1-3
abundance: -
v_gene: TRBV6-1
CDR3aa: CASSEASGGSGNTIYF

j_gene: TRBJ1-1
abundance: few
v_gene: TRBV7-2
CDR3aa: CASSARQGTEAFF

j_gene: TRBJ2-2
abundance: once
v_gene: TRBV6-5
CDR3aa: CATDRGNTGELFF

j_gene: TRBJ2-5
abundance: -
v_gene: TRBV19
CDR3aa: CASSIKKRVAVQETQYF

j_gene: TRBJ1-1
abundance: -
v_gene: TRBV6-5
CDR3aa: CASSYRDLNTEAFF

j_gene: TRBJ2-5
abundance: -
v_gene: TRBV5-1
CDR3aa: CASSPARGQETQYF

j_gene: TRBJ2-7
abundance: -
v_gene: TRBV9
CDR3aa: CASGFKGGGEQYF

j_gene: TRBJ2-3
abundance: once
v_gene: TRBV7-9
CDR3aa: CASSRLTDTQYF

j_gene: TRBJ1-2
abundance: few
v_gene: TRBV4-2
CDR3aa: CASSQEGWGYTF

j_gene: TRBJ1-4
abundance: -
v_gene: TRBV4-3
CDR3aa: CASSQVRGGLLTGVNEKLFF

j_gene: TRBJ1-3
abundance: -
v_gene: TRBV19
CDR3aa: CASSTSYSGNTIYF

j_gene: TRBJ1-2
abundance: once
v_gene: TRBV5-6
CDR3aa: CASSLYPDSPYGYTF

j_gene: TRBJ1-1
abundance: -
v_gene: TRBV19
CDR3aa: CASSPRGDPRPRRAFF

j_gene: TRBJ2-1
abundance: -
v_gene: TRBV6-5
CDR3aa: CASSYVGGGNEQFF

j_gene: TRBJ2-7
abundance: -
v_gene: TRBV5-8
CDR3aa: CASSLGPGQSHEQYF

j_gene: TRBJ1-5
abundance: -
v_gene: TRBV5-1
CDR3aa: CASSLAPGEQPQHF

j_gene: TRBJ2-1
abundance: -
v_gene: TRBV5-6
CDR3aa: CASSLGQGAYNEQFF

j_gene: TRBJ1-5
abundance: -
v_gene: TRBV5-5
CDR3aa: CASSLVTGHNQPQHF

j_gene: TRBJ1-2
abundance: few
v_gene: TRBV30
CDR3aa: CAWSANLRDYGYTF

j_gene: TRBJ2-3
abundance: -
v_gene: TRBV18
CDR3aa: CASSTSTDTQYF

j_gene: TRBJ1-2
abundance: -
v_gene: TRBV4-1
CDR3aa: CASSFQGVAVDGYTF

j_gene: TRBJ1-1
abundance: -
v_gene: TRBV6-1
CDR3aa: CASSERWNTEAFF

j_gene: TRBJ1-4
abundance: once
v_gene: TRBV20-1
CDR3aa: CSASVRGGEKLFF

j_gene: TRBJ2-1
abundance: -
v_gene: TRBV2
CDR3aa: CASSGAVNEQFF

j_gene: TRBJ2-5
abundance: once
v_gene: TRBV4-2
CDR3aa: CASSRRGGAGGETQYF

j_gene: TRBJ2-7
abundance: -
v_gene: TRBV2
CDR3aa: CASTKTVAYEQYF